The 14 T cell receptor beta chains given below trace back to one sample, sequenced in a study of blood T cell repertoires in COVID-19. Clones were sequenced by immunoSEQ multiplex PCR, and TCRdb holds only the in-frame ones, with some missing. The repertoire holds 200,000 to 300,000 clones, over 70% seen once, with approximately 8% in the top ten. Specimen: peripheral blood. These receptors were obtained from a woman aged 80 or over with acute or convalescent COVID-19.

The chain joins TRBV7-2 to TRBJ1-2, with TRBD1 matching over 10 bases. The CDR3 extends over 14 amino acids. J lost 8 bases, V lost 1 base, and 4 bases had no gene match. Germline V gene data show CDR1 as SGHTA and CDR2 as FQGNSA. The CDR3 nucleotides read TGTGCCAGCAGCTTAGGACAGGGGGCAAAGGGCTACACCTTC. This translates into CASSLGQGAKGYTF.

This clone was counted a single time. This chain joins TRBV3-1 (or the pseudogene TRBV3-2) and TRBJ1-6; D might be TRBD1 (6 bases). CDR3 length equals 13 residues. Trimming left V 2 bases short and J 8 bases short, with 7 bases between. Germline values: CDR1 LGHDT, CDR2 YNNKEL (reference sequence). CDR3 DNA sequence: TGTGCCAGCAGCCAAAACAGGGATTCACCCCTCCACTTT. Translating it yields CASSQNRDSPLHF.

The chain links TRBV19 to TRBJ1-1; D unresolved. Per the germline V gene, CDR1 is LNHDA and CDR2 is SQIVND (reference sequence). The CDR3 contains 12 residues. Trimming removed 3 bases at V and 4 bases at J, with 6 bases between. CDR3 nucleotide sequence: TGTGCCAGTAGTATTGGCAGCACTGAAGCTTTCTTT. It encodes CASSIGSTEAFF.

The V gene is TRBV6-2 or TRBV6-3, the J gene TRBJ1-1, with D unclear. Per germline, CDR1 MNHEY and CDR2 SVGEGT. The length of the CDR3 is 14 residues. Trimming removed 6 bases from V and 7 bases from J, with 18 bases in between. CDR3 residues: CASSPARRTNEAFF. The CDR3 region has the DNA TGTGCCAGCAGCCCTGCGAGGAGAACAAATGAAGCTTTCTTT.

This clone was seen at least ten times. The chain has TRBV6-2 or TRBV6-3 and TRBJ2-3; TRBD2 agrees at 9 bases. Trimming cost V 6 bases and J 0 bases; bases outside gene matches: 7. The CDR3 runs to 16 residues. Germline V lookup: CDR1 MNHEY, CDR2 SVGEGT. The DNA for the CDR3 is TGTGCCAGCAGCCCCGTCACTAGCGGGAGCACAGATACGCAGTATTTT. Protein product: CASSPVTSGSTDTQYF.

CDR3 amino acids: CASSADRFQAYGYTF. The CDR3 nucleotides are TGTGCCAGCAGCGCCGACAGGTTCCAGGCCTATGGCTACACCTTC. The chain carries TRBV7-9 and TRBJ1-2, with a tentative D call TRBD1 (6 bases). V was trimmed by 5 bases and J by 4 bases, leaving 17 bases between them. There are 15 residues in the CDR3. Germline CDR1 reads SEHNR; CDR2 reads FQNEAQ (reference sequence).

The J gene is TRBJ2-7, the V gene TRBV12-3 or TRBV12-4, with a weak D call TRBD2 (7 bases). The V gene lost 10 bases and the J gene lost 2 bases, with 15 bases spanning the gap. The CDR3 contains 13 residues. The CDR3 is CATRGGGTYEQYF. CDR3 in DNA: TGTGCCACACGGGGAGGGGGAACCTACGAGCAGTACTTC.

The chain uses TRBV6-6 and TRBJ2-7; tentatively, D is TRBD2 (6 bases). V lost 3 bases and J 4 bases, leaving 13 bases between the germline ends. Germline V gene sequence: CDR1 MNHNY, CDR2 SVGAGI (reference sequence). The CDR3 runs to 14 residues. The CDR3 here is CASSYYFGGYEQYF. The CDR3 DNA is TGTGCCAGCAGTTATTATTTCGGGGGATACGAGCAGTACTTC.

The chain recombines TRBV27 with TRBJ1-2; D is uncertain. Germline CDR1 MNHEY, CDR2 SMNVEV (reference sequence). The CDR3 is 10 residues long. Trimming shortened V by 6 bases and J by 8 bases, and 7 bases separated the two germline ends. The CDR3 loop reads CASSLAGYTF. The CDR3 region has the DNA TGTGCCAGCAGCCTTGCGGGCTACACCTTC.

This clone was counted a few times. V gene TRBV3-1 (or the pseudogene TRBV3-2) combines with J gene TRBJ1-2; TRBD1 agrees at 10 bases. The CDR3 has 15 amino acids. The germline V gene encodes CDR1 LGHDT and CDR2 YNNKEL (reference sequence). V lost 3 bases to trimming and J lost 7 bases; unmatched junction nucleotides: 8. The CDR3 bases are TGTGCCAGCAGCCAGGGGACAGGGGAGTGGTCTGGCTACACCTTC. Translated, it gives CASSQGTGEWSGYTF.

V is TRBV4-2 and J is TRBJ2-3; weak D call: TRBD2 (5 bases). From germline, CDR1 is LGHNA and CDR2 YNFKEQ. V dropped 6 bases and J dropped 2 bases, with 15 bases sitting between them. The CDR3 loop spans 15 amino acids. The CDR3 coding sequence is TGTGCCAGCAGTCACAGCGGAACTCACACAGATACGCAGTATTTT. Its protein product is CASSHSGTHTDTQYF.

The chain joins TRBV11-3 to TRBJ2-3; a weak D match, TRBD2 (5 bases). V was clipped by 5 bases and J by 1 base, with 10 bases between them. CDR3 length: 14 amino acids. Germline CDR1 SGHNT, CDR2 YENEEA. The CDR3 coding sequence is TGTGCCAGCAGCCCAGGACTGGGCACAGATACGCAGTATTTT. This codes for CASSPGLGTDTQYF.

This clone was observed a single time. The chain couples TRBV7-3 to TRBJ2-3, with 7 positions matching TRBD2. CDR3 length equals 16 residues. Germline V gives CDR1 SGHTA, CDR2 FQGTGA. J was trimmed by 0 bases and V by 2 bases; bases with no gene match: 5. The CDR3 sequence is CASSLSPAGSTDTQYF. The CDR3 DNA is TGTGCCAGCAGCTTATCTCCAGCGGGAAGCACAGATACGCAGTATTTT.

The chain recombines TRBV19 with TRBJ1-1, with TRBD1 identical over 8 bases. V shed 3 bases and J 5 bases; nucleotides not matched to a gene: 5. This CDR3 is built from 14 residues. Looked up from germline, CDR1 is LNHDA and CDR2 is SQIVND (reference sequence). The CDR3 DNA follows: TGTGCCAGTAGTATTACAGGGGGTCGAACTGAAGCTTTCTTT. Protein: CASSITGGRTEAFF.